This entry is about one T cell receptor (beta chain). As originally analysed: Cell counts per sample came from amplifying reference gene primers. Clones were read by immunoSEQ multiplex PCR, and TCRdb kept only the in-frame ones, dropping some. V, J and clone size were drawn from that table, and D and trimming were deduced from the DNA. The data hold fewer than 80,000 clones, with 80% to 95% observed a single time. The data belong to a study of blood T cell repertoires in COVID-19. In the study overall: Samples of COVID-19 (acute and convalescent) were obtained from the United States, Italy and Spain. PBMCs, B-cell-depleted T cells, or T cells were the source of the cDNA or gDNA that made up the material.

CDR3 size: 14 residues. With 4 bases removed from V and 3 bases from J, the gap between germline ends came to 10 bases. The V gene's germline CDR1 is MNHEY and CDR2 SMNVEV (reference sequence). The clonotype originates from a human donor in a cohort sampled during active COVID-19. The chain is built from TRBV27 and TRBJ1-5, with D perhaps matching TRBD1 (6 bases). The sample taken for sequencing was peripheral blood. CDR3 nucleotides: TGTGCCAGCAGTTCGCAGGGGCCCAATCAGCCCCAGCATTTT. Its translation: CASSSQGPNQPQHF.